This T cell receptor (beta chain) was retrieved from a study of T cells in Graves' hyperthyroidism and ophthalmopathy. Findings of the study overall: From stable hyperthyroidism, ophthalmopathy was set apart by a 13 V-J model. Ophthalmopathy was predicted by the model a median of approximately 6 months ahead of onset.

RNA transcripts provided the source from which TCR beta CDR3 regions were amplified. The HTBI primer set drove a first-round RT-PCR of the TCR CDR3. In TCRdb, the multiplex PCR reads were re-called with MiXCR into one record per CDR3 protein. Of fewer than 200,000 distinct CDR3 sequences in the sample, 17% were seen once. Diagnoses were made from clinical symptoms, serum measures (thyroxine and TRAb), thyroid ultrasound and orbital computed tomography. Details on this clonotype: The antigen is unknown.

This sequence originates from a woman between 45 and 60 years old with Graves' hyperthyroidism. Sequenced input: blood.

For the CDR3, the DNA is TGCAGTGCTAGATCCAAGCGGGGTCGGGGCCGCTACACCTTC. Translating gives CSARSKRGRGRYTF. This sequence joins TRBV20-1 and TRBJ1-2, with D possibly being TRBD1 (5 bases). The CDR3 runs to 14 residues. Germline V gives CDR1 DFQATT, CDR2 SNEGSKA (reference sequence). V was pared by 2 bases and J by 9 bases, with 19 bases between.